This T cell receptor (beta chain) was recorded in a study of blood T cells in healthy people across ages. Study conclusions and caveats: Since the PBMCs were unsorted, naive and antigen-experienced cells could not be conclusively compared.

The second PCR ran about 6 to 11 cycles with a sample-barcoded 5' primer and J-beta primers. In TCRdb, the 5' RACE reads were re-called with MiXCR into one record per CDR3 protein. Among hundreds of thousands of distinct CDR3 sequences, approximately 53% were seen once, and the ten largest hold 25% to 30%. Germline CDR1 reads SGHTA; CDR2 reads FQGNSA. V shed 1 base, J shed 13 bases, and the junction held 13 bases outside the gene matches. This CDR3 is 15 amino acids long. Every donor gave around 10 milliliters of peripheral blood. About this clonotype itself: Its antigen is undetermined.

The TCR originated in a man aged 35-49 years in good health. The rearrangement uses TRBV7-2 and TRBJ2-4, with 7 nucleotides matching TRBD1. The sequencing sample was made of blood. The CDR3 reads CASSLVEGQAYVQYF. The CDR3 DNA is TGTGCCAGCAGCTTAGTAGAAGGACAGGCCTACGTGCAGTACTTC.